The entry below gives a single TCR beta chain sequence along with its context. These data are taken from a study of blood T cells in healthy people across ages. Germline V gene data show CDR1 as MNHEY and CDR2 as SVGAGI. The CDR3 covers 14 residues. V dropped 4 bases and J dropped 4 bases, with 11 bases sitting between them. A second PCR, run for roughly 6 to 11 cycles, used a sample-barcoded 5' primer plus a J-beta primer mix. TCRdb reanalysed the 5' RACE reads using MiXCR and keeps one entry per CDR3 protein. Counted here are 1 million or so distinct CDR3 sequences, approximately 26% occurring once; the ten biggest clones make up 0.65% to 0.95%. This sample also belongs to another study, concerning T cells of mothers and their children. That work contributes: Extraction yielded RNA that went, in full, into cDNA synthesis at approximately 1.4 ug per 15 ul. When the second PCR was run, its M1S primer added sample barcodes and 2-4 random nucleotides.

The chain carries TRBV6-5 and TRBJ1-5; D is perhaps TRBD1 (6 bases). The sequence was obtained from a girl aged 2 to 9 in good health. Material for sequencing was blood. Here the CDR3 DNA reads TGTGCCAGCAGTTCGGACAGCGTTAATCAGCCCCAGCATTTT. Translated: CASSSDSVNQPQHF.